This TCR beta chain appears in the sequencing data of a study of blood T cells in healthy people across ages. PBMCs, at least 7 million per sample, were isolated. V gave up 2 bases and J gave up 2 bases, with 7 bases separating them. The CDR3 is made up of 14 amino acids. The V gene's germline CDR1 is MNHEY and CDR2 SVGAGI. The second PCR ran roughly 6 to 11 cycles with a sample-barcoded 5' primer and J-beta primers. MiXCR was run by TCRdb on the 5' RACE reads, yielding one entry per CDR3 protein. The table shows some 1,500,000 distinct CDR3 sequences, with approximately 43% occurring only once. This clonotype was observed a few times.

V is TRBV6-5 and J is TRBJ2-1; D is ambiguous. Sequenced material: blood. The sequence was obtained from a woman between 18 and 30 years old in good health. CDR3 sequence: CASSYVAAYNEQFF. The CDR3 region has the DNA TGTGCCAGCAGTTACGTGGCAGCCTACAATGAGCAGTTCTTC.